The 20 T cell receptor beta chains reported below all come from one sample, sequenced in a study of blood T cell repertoires in COVID-19. Libraries were prepared by immunoSEQ multiplex PCR; TCRdb keeps only in-frame clonotypes and omits some of them. Seen here are around 84,000 clones, 70% to 90% observed once, and the top ten hold approximately 4.5%. The sequenced sample was peripheral blood. These receptors all stem from a man aged 50 or older with active COVID-19.

The rearrangement links TRBV27 to TRBJ2-2; 10 nucleotides line up with TRBD1. The CDR3 has 14 amino acids. Trimming at V came to 8 bases and at J to 9 bases, leaving 9 bases not matched to a gene. Germline loops: CDR1 MNHEY, CDR2 SMNVEV (reference sequence). The CDR3 protein is CASRRTGGNRELFF. CDR3 in DNA: TGTGCCAGCCGCCGGACAGGGGGAAACCGGGAGCTGTTTTTT.

V and J are TRBV28 and TRBJ2-3, with a weak D call TRBD1 (6 bases). Germline assignment: CDR1 MDHEN and CDR2 SYDVKM. Trimming took 7 bases from V and 6 from J, leaving 14 bases between them. The CDR3 is made up of 13 amino acids. The CDR3 loop is CASTGGYRDTQYF. The CDR3 DNA reads as TGTGCCAGCACTGGGGGCTATCGGGATACGCAGTATTTT. Together with reference TRBV28 and TRBJ2-3, the CDR3 gives the full variable domain: DVKVTQSSRYLVKRTGEKVFLECVQDMDHENMFWYRQDPGLGLRLIYFSYDVKMKEKGDIPEGYSVSREKKERFSLILESASTNQTSMYLCASTGGYRDTQYFGPGTRLTVL.

This chain connects TRBV9 to TRBJ2-7, with D possibly being TRBD2 (6 bases). CDR1 SGDLS and CDR2 YYNGEE come from the germline V gene. This CDR3 is built from 16 residues. The germline V and J ends were trimmed by 0 bases and 2 bases, with 15 bases remaining between them. Here the CDR3 reads CASSVDSGTGAYEQYF. DNA of the CDR3: TGTGCCAGCAGCGTAGACTCCGGGACGGGAGCCTACGAGCAGTACTTC.

The chain links TRBV6-4 to TRBJ2-3; possible D gene TRBD1, 6 bases. V dropped 3 bases and J dropped 1 base, with 8 bases sitting between them. Germline V gene sequence: CDR1 MRHNA, CDR2 SNTAGT. The CDR3 extends over 14 amino acids. CDR3 coding DNA: TGTGCCAGCAGTGATAAGGGGGGCACAGATACGCAGTATTTT. Encoded protein: CASSDKGGTDTQYF.

This clone was observed a handful of times. The chain joins TRBV5-4 to TRBJ1-2; D uncertain. V was clipped by 0 bases and J by 6 bases, with 9 bases between them. The CDR3 is 13 amino acids. Per the germline V gene, CDR1 is SGHNT and CDR2 is YYREEE (reference sequence). In nucleotides, the CDR3 is TGTGCCAGCAGCTTGGGTAGTAGCGATGGCTACACCTTC. It is translated as CASSLGSSDGYTF.

The V call is TRBV11-3, the J call TRBJ2-7, with D maybe TRBD1 (6 bases). Trimming stripped 5 bases from V and 0 bases from J, with 14 bases between. Germline CDR1 and CDR2: SGHNT and YENEEA. This CDR3 region has 15 residues. CDR3 in DNA: TGTGCCAGCAGCCTATCACAGGGTGGCTCCTACGAGCAGTACTTC. It codes for CASSLSQGGSYEQYF.

This clone was observed a single time. The chain has TRBV7-8 and TRBJ2-7; TRBD1 is a possible D gene (5 bases). CDR3 length: 16 residues. Trimming removed 2 bases at V and 3 bases at J, with 17 bases between. Germline values: CDR1 SGHVS, CDR2 FQNEAQ. The CDR3 region is CASSLNLRELNYEQYF. DNA for the CDR3: TGTGCCAGCAGCTTAAACCTCAGGGAACTGAACTACGAGCAGTACTTC.

The chain employs TRBV18 and TRBJ2-7; maybe TRBD1 (5 bases). CDR1 KGHSH and CDR2 LQKENI come from the germline V gene. There are 15 residues in the CDR3. V gave up 2 bases and J gave up 4 bases, with 15 bases separating them. The CDR3 here is CASSPGLQVLYEQYF. The CDR3 DNA reads TGTGCCAGCTCACCAGGCTTACAGGTGCTTTACGAGCAGTACTTC.

The chain links TRBV28 to TRBJ1-2, with D maybe TRBD1 (5 bases). CDR3 length: 13 residues. V was trimmed by 6 bases and J by 4 bases, leaving 12 bases between them. Germline values: CDR1 MDHEN, CDR2 SYDVKM. The CDR3 coding sequence is TGTGCCAGCAGCGCGGGGGGGGGCTATGGCTACACCTTC. Its protein product is CASSAGGGYGYTF.

The chain is built from TRBV5-6 and TRBJ2-7; 9 bases line up with TRBD1. Looked up from germline, CDR1 is SGHDT and CDR2 is YYEEEE. Germline trimming cut 4 bases from V and 4 bases from J; bases unmatched to any gene: 12. The CDR3 extends over 16 amino acids. The CDR3 region has the DNA TGTGCCAGCAGCCCCCCGCCGGGACAGGGTTGGTACGAGCAGTACTTC. Its protein is CASSPPPGQGWYEQYF.

The chain recombines TRBV6-1 with TRBJ1-1; no definite D call. The germline CDR1 and CDR2 sequences are MNHNS and SASEGT. The CDR3 totals 15 residues. V lost 1 base and J lost 4, with 13 bases in between. In DNA form, the CDR3 reads TGTGCCAGCAGTGAAGAGCCTCGGGCGGGCACTGAAGCTTTCTTT. The encoded protein is CASSEEPRAGTEAFF.

The rearrangement links TRBV12-5 to TRBJ2-1; tentatively, D is TRBD2 (6 bases). The CDR3 extends over 13 amino acids. The V gene's germline CDR1 is LGHNT and CDR2 FRNRAP. Trimming removed 6 bases at V and 6 bases at J, with 12 bases between. The CDR3 coding sequence is TGTGCTAGTGGGGGGGGACGGTTCAATGAGCAGTTCTTC. As protein: CASGGGRFNEQFF. The entire variable domain, with the rest obtained from reference TRBV12-5 and TRBJ2-1, is as follows: DARVTQTPRHKVTEMGQEVTMRCQPILGHNTVFWYRQTMMQGLELLAYFRNRAPLDDSGMPKDRFSAEMPDATLATLKIQPSEPRDSAVYFCASGGGRFNEQFFGPGTRLTVL.

CDR3 sequence: CASSLDRRGYIQETQYF. Written as DNA, the CDR3 is TGTGCCAGCAGCTTAGATAGACGGGGGTATATCCAAGAGACCCAGTACTTC. This chain links TRBV11-3 with TRBJ2-5; a possible D gene is TRBD2 (6 bases). The germline CDR1 and CDR2 sequences are SGHNT and YENEEA. The CDR3 length is 17 residues. V lost 0 bases and J 1 base, leaving 15 bases between the germline ends.

Here the CDR3 reads CATSRVQGAYNQPQHF. In DNA, the CDR3 is TGTGCCACCAGCAGAGTACAGGGGGCTTACAATCAGCCCCAGCATTTT. V is TRBV15 and J is TRBJ1-5; 9 bases map to TRBD1. The CDR3 extends over 16 amino acids. With 1 base clipped from V and 3 bases from J, the junction kept 4 bases outside the gene matches. CDR1 and CDR2 from the germline V gene are LNHNV and YYDKDF (reference sequence).

DNA of the CDR3: TGTGCCAGCTCAGATAGGGACAGGAGGGACGAGCAGTACTTC. This sequence encodes CASSDRDRRDEQYF. The V gene is TRBV11-2, the J gene TRBJ2-7; TRBD1 agrees at 8 bases. V lost 8 bases to trimming and J lost 5 bases; unmatched junction nucleotides: 11. The germline V gene has CDR1 SGHAT and CDR2 FQNNGV. The CDR3 has 14 amino acids.

This clone appeared a single time. V and J are TRBV11-2 and TRBJ2-7, with unresolved D. Germline assignment: CDR1 SGHAT and CDR2 FQNNGV. Between the trimmed V and J ends, which lost 0 bases and 5 bases, there was a span of 17 bases. The CDR3 sequence is 16 residues long. This CDR3 is CASSLERGWIIDEQYF. Written as DNA, the CDR3 is TGTGCCAGCAGCTTAGAACGCGGATGGATCATCGACGAGCAGTACTTC. The full variable domain, with the rest looked up from reference TRBV11-2 and TRBJ2-7, is EAGVAQSPRYKIIEKRQSVAFWCNPISGHATLYWYQQILGQGPKLLIQFQNNGVVDDSQLPKDRFSAERLKGVDSTLKIQPAKLEDSAVYLCASSLERGWIIDEQYFGPGTRLTVT.

The chain is built from TRBV10-3 and TRBJ1-3; D unclear. The CDR3 contains 13 residues. The germline gives CDR1 ENHRY, CDR2 SYGVKD. The V end lost 0 bases, the J end lost 7 bases, and 7 bases lay between the germline ends. The CDR3 nucleotides are TGTGCCATCAGTGAGTCAGAGAGTAACACCATATATTTT. This sequence encodes CAISESESNTIYF.

This clone was detected once. The rearrangement joins TRBV7-2 to TRBJ1-5; D possibly corresponds to TRBD1 (6 bases). Trimming removed 2 bases from V and 1 base from J, with 12 bases in between. This CDR3 comprises 16 residues. The germline V gene has CDR1 SGHTA and CDR2 FQGNSA. CDR3 sequence reads: CASSLSTGTSNQPQHF. The CDR3 nucleotides are TGTGCCAGCAGCTTATCTACAGGGACCAGCAATCAGCCCCAGCATTTT.

The genes are TRBV7-9 and TRBJ2-6; a weak D match, TRBD1 (5 bases). Germline CDR1 SEHNR, CDR2 FQNEAQ (reference sequence). The CDR3 covers 15 residues. V shed 10 bases and J shed 0 bases, with 13 bases lying between them. CDR3: CAIRAVNSGANVLTF. The CDR3 DNA reads TGTGCCATCAGGGCAGTGAACTCTGGGGCCAACGTCCTGACTTTC.

A few counts support this clone. This chain uses TRBV5-4 with TRBJ1-2; 7 bases align to TRBD1. The CDR3 is 14 residues long. Germline V gene sequence: CDR1 SGHNT, CDR2 YYREEE (reference sequence). Trimming cost V 6 bases and J 4 bases; bases outside gene matches: 9. This chain's CDR3 is CASNTGTDPYGYTF. The CDR3 DNA follows: TGTGCCAGCAATACCGGGACAGACCCCTATGGCTACACCTTC.